Presented here are 5 T cell receptor beta chains from one specimen sequenced in a study of long-term antiretroviral therapy in people with HIV. Survey-level resolution applied to immunoSEQ assay v3.0. Libraries were prepared by immunoSEQ multiplex PCR; TCRdb keeps only in-frame clonotypes and omits some of them. The table shows 25,000 to 30,000 clones, with roughly 84% occurring only once. The material sequenced was unsorted PBMCs, taken 0.4 years after starting antiretroviral therapy. Receptors were obtained from a man aged 18 to 35 with HIV.

V is TRBV7-3 and J is TRBJ2-3; TRBD2 aligns across 12 bases. Germline CDR1 is SGHTA and CDR2 is FQGTGA. V trimming: 4 bases; J trimming: 5 bases; junction bases outside the gene matches: 4. The CDR3 extends over 15 amino acids. CDR3 residues: CASSSTSGRGDTQYF. The CDR3, as DNA: TGTGCCAGCAGCTCGACTAGCGGGAGAGGAGATACGCAGTATTTT.

The genes are TRBV9 and TRBJ1-5; D is possibly TRBD1 (6 bases). V was clipped by 8 bases and J by 2 bases, with 8 bases between them. CDR3 size: 12 residues. Germline V CDR1 and CDR2: SGDLS, YYNGEE. The CDR3, as DNA: TGTGCCAGGGGACACTGCAATCAGCCCCAGCATTTT. This translates into CARGHCNQPQHF.

V gene TRBV13 combines with J gene TRBJ1-1; the D gene is possibly TRBD1 (5 bases). The CDR3 has 15 amino acids. Trimming took off 1 base at V and 0 bases at J, with 9 bases between the two ends. Germline lookup yields CDR1 PRHDT and CDR2 FYEKMQ (reference sequence). CDR3 residues: CASSLESGLNTEAFF. The CDR3, as DNA: TGTGCCAGCAGCTTAGAGTCAGGGCTGAACACTGAAGCTTTCTTT. Variable domain in full (rest from reference TRBV13 and TRBJ1-1): AAGVIQSPRHLIKEKRETATLKCYPIPRHDTVYWYQQGPGQDPQFLISFYEKMQSDKGSIPDRFSAQQFSDYHSELNMSSLELGDSALYFCASSLESGLNTEAFFGQGTRLTVV.

Written as DNA, the CDR3 is TGTGCCAGCAGCGCTAGCGGGGCGGGGGACAATGAGCAGTTCTTC. It is translated as CASSASGAGDNEQFF. The V call is TRBV9, the J call TRBJ2-1; 9 bases are a match to TRBD2. In germline, CDR1 is SGDLS, CDR2 YYNGEE. The J segment lost 5 bases and the V segment lost 3 bases, leaving 6 bases of the junction unmatched. The CDR3 is made up of 15 amino acids.

The V gene is TRBV19, the J gene TRBJ2-1; 10 bases align to TRBD2. CDR1 is LNHDA, CDR2 SQIVND, per germline (reference sequence). The CDR3 totals 17 residues. V was pared by 5 bases and J by 2 bases, with 9 bases of the junction left unmatched. The CDR3 nucleotides are TGTGCCAGTAGTTCCCCCCTACTAGCGGGAACCTACAATGAGCAGTTCTTC. Translation: CASSSPLLAGTYNEQFF.